The 21 T cell receptor beta chains below were found in one sample sequenced in a study of blood T cell repertoires in COVID-19. The assay was immunoSEQ multiplex PCR, and TCRdb's table has in-frame clones only and misses some. The sample has fewer than 350,000 clones, 86% seen once; the top ten hold over 10%. The sequencing input was peripheral blood. The receptors were sampled from a woman in her 70s with COVID-19, enrolled during active disease.

This chain connects TRBV29-1 to TRBJ1-1; a weak D match, TRBD1 (6 bases). This CDR3 spans 10 amino acids. Trimming took off 6 bases at V and 11 bases at J, with 13 bases between the two ends. The germline V gene has CDR1 SQVTM and CDR2 ANQGSEA. The CDR3 bases are TGCAGCGTCGACAGGTCCGGGGCTTTCTTT. It codes for CSVDRSGAFF.

The chain is built from TRBV25-1 and TRBJ1-1, with 9 bases fitting TRBD1. Germline V gives CDR1 MGHDK, CDR2 SYGVNS. The ends lost 3 bases at V and 4 bases at J; junction bases unmatched: 3. CDR3 length: 14 residues. The chain's CDR3 is CASSDHRGPTEAFF. In DNA form, the CDR3 reads TGTGCCAGCAGTGACCACAGGGGGCCCACTGAAGCTTTCTTT.

The sample holds one count of this clone. The V gene is TRBV9, the J gene TRBJ2-2; tentative D call: TRBD1 (7 bases). There are 16 residues in the CDR3. V dropped 1 base and J dropped 4 bases, with 14 bases sitting between them. Germline CDR1 and CDR2: SGDLS and YYNGEE. The CDR3, as DNA: TGTGCCAGCAGCGTATTTCAGGGGGGCATCACCGGGGAGCTGTTTTTT. This translates into CASSVFQGGITGELFF.

To note about this clone: The junction differs from germline at one of its ends, possibly a read error. This chain joins TRBV2 and TRBJ1-2; 11 bases are shared with TRBD1. The CDR3 has 14 amino acids. Germline CDR1 and CDR2: SNHLY and FYNNEI. DNA of the CDR3: TGTGCCGGCAGAGAGGGACAGGGGGTTCGGGGCTACACCTTC. It specifies CAGREGQGVRGYTF.

This chain connects TRBV7-9 to TRBJ1-2; 9 bases match TRBD1. Germline lookup yields CDR1 SEHNR and CDR2 FQNEAQ (reference sequence). The junction had 3 bases not matched to a gene; V was cut back by 3 bases and J by 4 bases. This CDR3 comprises 14 residues. The CDR3 nucleotides read TGTGCCAGCAGCTTTGACAGGGGGAGCTATGGCTACACCTTC. It encodes CASSFDRGSYGYTF. Filled out from reference TRBV7-9 and TRBJ1-2, the complete variable domain reads DTGVSQNPRHKITKRGQNVTFRCDPISEHNRLYWYRQTLGQGPEFLTYFQNEAQLEKSRLLSDRFSAERPKGSFSTLEIQRTEQGDSAMYLCASSFDRGSYGYTFGSGTRLTVV.

V and J are TRBV6-5 and TRBJ1-5; 7 nucleotides agree with TRBD1. V trimming: 6 bases; J trimming: 7 bases; junction bases outside the gene matches: 6. CDR1 is MNHEY and CDR2 is SVGAGI in the germline V gene. The CDR3 extends over 13 amino acids. CDR3 bases: TGTGCCAGCAGCTCGACAGGGCACCAGCCCCAGCATTTT. Amino acid sequence: CASSSTGHQPQHF.

The chain couples TRBV18 to TRBJ2-6; TRBD1 agrees at 9 bases. In germline, CDR1 is KGHSH, CDR2 LQKENI. With 1 base clipped from V and 1 base from J, the junction kept 5 bases outside the gene matches. This CDR3 contains 18 residues. CDR3 DNA: TGTGCCAGCTCACCACAGCCCGGACAGGGGTCTGGGGCCAACGTCCTGACTTTC. Protein: CASSPQPGQGSGANVLTF.

The chain couples TRBV18 to TRBJ1-6, with 8 bases fitting TRBD1. The CDR3 is 16 amino acids. Germline lookup yields CDR1 KGHSH and CDR2 LQKENI. V shed 2 bases and J 6 bases; nucleotides not matched to a gene: 6. The CDR3 DNA sequence: TGTGCCAGCTCACCAGGGACAGGCCGTTCTAATTCACCCCTCCACTTT. It translates to CASSPGTGRSNSPLHF.

V gene TRBV5-3 combines with J gene TRBJ1-5; D might be TRBD1 (5 bases). TRBV5-3 is an open reading frame whose function is uncertain. This CDR3 region has 12 residues. The V end was cut by 4 bases, the J end by 7 bases, with 9 bases between. The CDR3 loop reads CARSPEGQPQHF. The CDR3, as DNA: TGTGCCAGAAGCCCGGAGGGGCAGCCCCAGCATTTT.

V and J are TRBV14 and TRBJ2-5; the D is unclear. The CDR3 runs to 13 residues. Germline CDR1 SGHDN, CDR2 FVKESK. V shed 2 bases and J shed 5 bases, with 9 bases lying between them. CDR3 in amino acids: CASSQRLEETQYF. CDR3 bases: TGTGCCAGCAGCCAAAGACTCGAGGAGACCCAGTACTTC.

The chain combines TRBV10-3 with TRBJ1-2, with 7 nucleotides matching TRBD1. Germline values: CDR1 ENHRY, CDR2 SYGVKD. The V gene end was trimmed by 7 bases and the J gene end by 2 bases; junction bases not matched to a gene: 28. There are 21 residues in the CDR3. The CDR3 DNA reads as TGTGCCATCAATATACAGGGCGAACAGGGCACGAGGACAGGAAACAACTATGGCTACACCTTC. Its protein is CAINIQGEQGTRTGNNYGYTF.

With regard to this clone: The sample holds other DNA sequences that translate to the same CDR3. The chain has TRBV30 and TRBJ2-7; 7 positions match TRBD2. The length of the CDR3 is 14 residues. Germline CDR1 GTSNPN, CDR2 SVGIG (reference sequence). Trimming cost V 0 bases and J 3 bases; bases outside gene matches: 5. In DNA form, the CDR3 reads TGTGCCTGGAGTGTTGGGGGGGTCGGCTACGAGCAGTACTTC. Encoded protein: CAWSVGGVGYEQYF.

A single count supports this clone. The chain couples TRBV5-1 to TRBJ1-1; 10 bases agree with TRBD1. The CDR3 length is 17 residues. J lost 1 base, V lost 0 bases, and 6 bases had no gene match. Germline V gene lookup returns CDR1 SGHRS and CDR2 YFSETQ. In DNA form, the CDR3 reads TGCGCCAGCAGCTTGGGCGCTGGACAGGGGGGGAACACTGAAGCTTTCTTT. It yields the protein CASSLGAGQGGNTEAFF.

The chain carries TRBV7-9 and TRBJ1-5; possible D gene TRBD1, 5 bases. The CDR3 is 14 amino acids. Germline CDR1 and CDR2: SEHNR and FQNEAQ (reference sequence). The V and J ends lost 2 bases and 5 bases respectively, with 10 bases between them. Here the CDR3 reads CASSLSSGDQPQHF. The CDR3 DNA reads as TGTGCCAGCAGCTTAAGCTCGGGGGATCAGCCCCAGCATTTT.

V is TRBV9 and J is TRBJ1-2; D remains unclear. This CDR3 region has 13 residues. Germline V gives CDR1 SGDLS, CDR2 YYNGEE. Trimming shortened V by 8 bases and J by 8 bases, and 19 bases separated the two germline ends. Here the CDR3 DNA reads TGTGCCAGTACCAATCCAGGTTCAGGCGGCTACACCTTC. Protein sequence: CASTNPGSGGYTF. Drawing the rest from reference TRBV9 and TRBJ1-2, the complete variable domain is DSGVTQTPKHLITATGQRVTLRCSPRSGDLSVYWYQQSLDQGLQFLIQYYNGEERAKGNILERFSAQQFPDLHSELNLSSLELGDSALYFCASTNPGSGGYTFGSGTRLTVV.

The chain recombines TRBV6-2 or TRBV6-3 with TRBJ2-3, with D perhaps matching TRBD2 (5 bases). V shed 0 bases and J shed 7 bases, with 11 bases lying between them. This CDR3 contains 14 residues. The germline CDR1 and CDR2 sequences are MNHEY and SVGEGT. The CDR3 nucleotides read TGTGCCAGCAGTTACTCTATGCGGGCCAATACGCAGTATTTT. As protein: CASSYSMRANTQYF.

This chain links TRBV6-5 with TRBJ2-1; 8 nucleotides align to TRBD2. With V trimmed by 5 bases and J by 4 bases, 7 bases remained unmatched. The CDR3 has 15 amino acids. From germline, CDR1 is MNHEY and CDR2 SVGAGI. The DNA for the CDR3 is TGTGCCAGCAGTCCTACGGCGGGGGGTTACAATGAGCAGTTCTTC. This encodes CASSPTAGGYNEQFF.

The genes are TRBV28 and TRBJ1-1, with D possibly matching TRBD1 (5 bases). This CDR3 contains 17 residues. CDR1 is MDHEN and CDR2 is SYDVKM in the germline V gene. The V end lost 3 bases, the J end lost 6 bases, and 23 bases lay between the germline ends. In DNA form, the CDR3 reads TGTGCCAGCAGTTTGATTCTTGGGGGGACTGCGTTCGCTGAAGCTTTCTTT. Its translation: CASSLILGGTAFAEAFF.

This clone has only a few counts. The gene calls are TRBV7-2 and TRBJ1-2; D is possibly TRBD1 (6 bases). The germline V and J ends were trimmed by 3 bases and 3 bases, with 8 bases remaining between them. The CDR3 sequence is 13 residues long. Germline-derived CDR1 and CDR2 are SGHTA and FQGNSA. The CDR3 bases are TGTGCCAGCAGCTTCAGGGGTCACTATGGCTACACCTTC. Protein product: CASSFRGHYGYTF.

The chain recombines TRBV7-2 with TRBJ2-7, with TRBD1 identical over 7 bases. This CDR3 has 14 residues. The J segment lost 2 bases and the V segment lost 6 bases, leaving 7 bases of the junction unmatched. Germline loops: CDR1 SGHTA, CDR2 FQGNSA. The CDR3 here is CASRSGQPTYEQYF. In nucleotides, the CDR3 is TGTGCCAGCAGGTCGGGACAGCCGACCTACGAGCAGTACTTC.

V gene TRBV6-2 or TRBV6-3 combines with J gene TRBJ1-1; 7 bases line up with TRBD1. V was pared by 5 bases and J by 3 bases, with 6 bases of the junction left unmatched. Germline V CDR1 and CDR2: MNHEY, SVGEGT. This CDR3 comprises 14 residues. The CDR3 DNA reads TGTGCCAGCAGTCAAAGACAGGGCTACACTGAAGCTTTCTTT. Amino acids: CASSQRQGYTEAFF.